Listed below are T cell receptor beta chains from one sample, sequenced in a study of T cell responses to AZD1222 COVID-19 vaccine. Assay: immunoSEQ multiplex PCR; the TCRdb copy retains only in-frame clones and omits some. The sample yields 150,000 or so clones, around 85% seen once. The starting material was peripheral blood, obtained on day 0 of AZD1222 vaccination. These TCRs come from an adult in good health. Both conserved end residues are part of each CDR3. D genes are given only for firm matches. Not every row has a clone size; where given, it reads once, few, many or a size class.

CASSFGLAGFTGELFF	TGTGCCAGCAGTTTCGGACTAGCGGGGTTCACCGGGGAGCTGTTTTTT	TRBD2	TRBV6-5	once	TRBJ2-2
CASSLYEQYF	TGTGCCAGCAGCCTGTACGAGCAGTACTTC	-	TRBV27	-	TRBJ2-7
CASTISQQETQYF	TGTGCCAGCACCATTTCCCAGCAAGAGACCCAGTACTTC	-	TRBV3-1/TRBV3-2	-	TRBJ2-5
CASQGAPNEKLFF	TGTGCCTCGCAGGGGGCGCCCAATGAAAAACTGTTTTTT	TRBD1	TRBV10-3	-	TRBJ1-4
CASSATGVTGELFF	TGTGCCAGCAGTGCGACAGGGGTCACCGGGGAGCTGTTTTTT	TRBD1	TRBV6-4	many	TRBJ2-2
CASSLSRVYGYTF	TGTGCCAGCAGTTTATCCAGGGTTTATGGCTACACCTTC	-	TRBV28	-	TRBJ1-2
CASSAPLGTSRSTGELFF	TGTGCCAGCAGTGCCCCCCTCGGGACTAGCCGTAGCACCGGGGAGCTGTTTTTT	TRBD2	TRBV6-1	-	TRBJ2-2
CAWSYQGWEAFF	TGTGCCTGGAGCTATCAGGGGTGGGAAGCTTTCTTT	-	TRBV30	-	TRBJ1-1
CASRDRARGSYNEQFF	TGTGCCAGTAGAGACAGGGCCAGGGGCTCCTACAATGAGCAGTTCTTC	TRBD1	TRBV19	-	TRBJ2-1
CASSPPITVPWGGYTF	TGTGCCAGCTCACCACCCATAACAGTCCCTTGGGGTGGCTACACCTTC	-	TRBV18	-	TRBJ1-2
CASSQLDRGYNEQFF	TGTGCCAGCAGTCAGCTGGACAGGGGGTACAATGAGCAGTTCTTC	TRBD1	TRBV6-6	once	TRBJ2-1
CASSVGGDTDTQYF	TGTGCCAGCAGCGTAGGGGGGGACACAGATACGCAGTATTTT	-	TRBV9	-	TRBJ2-3
CASAIGETQYF	TGTGCCAGCGCCATAGGGGAGACCCAGTACTTC	-	TRBV6-5	-	TRBJ2-5